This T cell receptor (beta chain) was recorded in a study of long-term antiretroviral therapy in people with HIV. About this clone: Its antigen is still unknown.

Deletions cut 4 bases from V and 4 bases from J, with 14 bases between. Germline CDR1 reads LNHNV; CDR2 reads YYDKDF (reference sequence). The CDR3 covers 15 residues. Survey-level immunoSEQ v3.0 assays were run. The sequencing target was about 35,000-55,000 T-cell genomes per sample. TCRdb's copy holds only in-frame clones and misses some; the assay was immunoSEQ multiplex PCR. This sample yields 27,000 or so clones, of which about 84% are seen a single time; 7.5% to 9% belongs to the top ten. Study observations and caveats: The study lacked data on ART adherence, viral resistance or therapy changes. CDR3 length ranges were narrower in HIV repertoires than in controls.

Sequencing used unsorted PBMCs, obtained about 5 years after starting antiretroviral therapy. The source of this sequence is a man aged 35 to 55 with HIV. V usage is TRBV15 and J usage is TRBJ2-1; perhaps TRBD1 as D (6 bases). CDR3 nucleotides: TGTGCCACCAGCACCACAGAGACAGGTTACAATGAGCAGTTCTTC. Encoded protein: CATSTTETGYNEQFF.